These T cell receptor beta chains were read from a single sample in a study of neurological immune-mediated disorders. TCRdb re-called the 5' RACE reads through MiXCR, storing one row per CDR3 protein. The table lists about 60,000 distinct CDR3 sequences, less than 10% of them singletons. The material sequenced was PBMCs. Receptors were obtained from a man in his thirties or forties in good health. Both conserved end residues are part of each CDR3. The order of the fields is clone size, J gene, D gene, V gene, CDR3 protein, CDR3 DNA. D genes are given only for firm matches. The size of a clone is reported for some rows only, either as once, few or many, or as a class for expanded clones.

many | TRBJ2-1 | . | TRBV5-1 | CASSLAVNEQFF | TGCGCCAGCAGCTTAGCGGTCAATGAGCAGTTCTTC
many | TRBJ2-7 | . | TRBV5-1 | CASSFGSGISYEQYF | TGCGCCAGCAGCTTTGGTAGCGGAATTTCCTACGAGCAGTACTTC
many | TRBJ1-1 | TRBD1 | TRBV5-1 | CASSEQTGASLPFF | TGCGCCAGCAGCGAACAAACAGGGGCGAGTTTGCCTTTCTTT
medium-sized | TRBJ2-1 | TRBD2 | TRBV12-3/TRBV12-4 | CASSLPSGRVYNEQFF | TGTGCCAGCAGTTTGCCTAGCGGGAGGGTCTACAATGAGCAGTTCTTC
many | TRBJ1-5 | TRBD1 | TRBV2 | CASSRDSGNQPQHF | TGTGCCAGCAGCAGGGACAGTGGGAATCAGCCCCAGCATTTT
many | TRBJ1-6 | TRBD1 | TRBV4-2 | CASSQSGGEGAIGVLHF | TGTGCCAGCAGCCAAAGCGGGGGGGAGGGGGCAATCGGAGTTCTCCACTTT
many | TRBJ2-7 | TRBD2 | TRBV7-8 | CASTLTSGSRASSYEQYF | TGTGCCAGCACCCTGACTAGCGGTTCGAGGGCAAGCTCCTACGAGCAGTACTTC
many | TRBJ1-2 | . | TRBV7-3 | CASSLDAGNYGYTF | TGTGCCAGCAGCTTAGATGCAGGGAACTATGGCTACACCTTC
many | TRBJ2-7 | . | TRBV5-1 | CASSLDPGLTYEQYF | TGCGCCAGCAGCTTGGATCCGGGACTTACCTACGAGCAGTACTTC
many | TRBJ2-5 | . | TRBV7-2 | CASSSTVQETQYF | TGTGCCAGCAGCTCGACAGTCCAAGAGACCCAGTACTTC
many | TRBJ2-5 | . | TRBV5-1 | CASSLEIQETQYF | TGCGCCAGCAGCTTGGAAATACAAGAGACCCAGTACTTC
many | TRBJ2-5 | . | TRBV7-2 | CASSFPDREETQYF | TGTGCCAGCAGCTTCCCCGACAGAGAAGAGACCCAGTACTTC
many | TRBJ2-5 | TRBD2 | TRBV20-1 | CSARDLPSGQETQYF | TGCAGTGCTAGAGATCTCCCTAGCGGGCAAGAGACCCAGTACTTC
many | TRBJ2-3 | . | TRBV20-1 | CSARETGNTDTQYF | TGCAGTGCTCGGGAGACGGGAAACACAGATACGCAGTATTTT
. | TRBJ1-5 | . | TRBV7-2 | CASSFYICSAEADSNQPQHF | .
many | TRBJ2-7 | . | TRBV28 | CASSSGEVGSHEQYF | TGTGCCAGCAGCTCAGGGGAAGTGGGTAGTCACGAGCAGTACTTC
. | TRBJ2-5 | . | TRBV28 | CASSWGGGEETQYF | TGTGCCAGCAGCTGGGGAGGGGGGGAAGAGACCCAGTACTTC
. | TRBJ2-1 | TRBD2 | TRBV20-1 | CSARGTSGGYNEQFF | TGCAGTGCTAGGGGGACTAGCGGGGGGTACAATGAGCAGTTCTTC
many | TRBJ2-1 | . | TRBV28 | CASSLSPRPNEQFF | TGTGCCAGCAGTTTAAGTCCCCGCCCGAATGAGCAGTTCTTC
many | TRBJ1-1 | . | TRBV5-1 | CASSAGLTNTEAFF | TGCGCCAGCAGCGCTGGACTCACGAACACTGAAGCTTTCTTT
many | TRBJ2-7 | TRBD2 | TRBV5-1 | CASSPRLASYEQYF | TGCGCCAGCAGCCCGAGACTAGCGAGCTACGAGCAGTACTTC
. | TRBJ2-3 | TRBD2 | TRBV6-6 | CASSSRTSGSTDTQYF | TGTGCCAGCAGTTCTCGGACTAGCGGGAGCACAGATACGCAGTATTTT
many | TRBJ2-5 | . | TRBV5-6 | CASGRNQETQYF | TGTGCCAGCGGACGAAACCAAGAGACCCAGTACTTC
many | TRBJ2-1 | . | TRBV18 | CASSPLLSGTSSYNEQFF | TGTGCCAGCTCACCATTGCTAAGCGGGACATCTTCCTACAATGAGCAGTTCTTC
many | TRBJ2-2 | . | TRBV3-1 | CASSQTGGVRTGELFF | TGTGCCAGCAGCCAAACGGGGGGCGTGCGCACCGGGGAGCTGTTTTTT
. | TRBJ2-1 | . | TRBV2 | CTSRLGTGSDEQFF | TGTACCAGCAGGCTAGGCACAGGGTCCGATGAGCAGTTCTTC
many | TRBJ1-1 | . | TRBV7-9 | CASSFGPEDTEAFF | TGTGCCAGCAGCTTTGGTCCGGAGGACACTGAAGCTTTCTTT
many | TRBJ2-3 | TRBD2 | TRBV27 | CASSIGTSRSTDTQYF | TGTGCCAGCAGTATCGGGACTAGCCGTAGCACAGATACGCAGTATTTT
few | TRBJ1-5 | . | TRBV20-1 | CSASVGGGNQPQHF | TGCAGTGCTAGTGTGGGGGGCGGCAATCAGCCCCAGCATTTT
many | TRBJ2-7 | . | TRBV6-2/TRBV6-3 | CASRTETIGRAVF | TGTGCCAGCAGGACAGAAACCATCGGCAGAGCGGTGTTC
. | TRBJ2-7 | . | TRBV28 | CASSLESSYEQYF | TGTGCCAGCAGTTTAGAGAGCAGCTACGAGCAGTACTTC
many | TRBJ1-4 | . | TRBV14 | CASSREGMREKLFF | TGTGCCAGCAGCCGAGAGGGGATGAGAGAAAAACTGTTTTTT
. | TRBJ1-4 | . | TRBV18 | CASSPPGNEKLFF | TGTGCCAGCTCACCACCGGGGAATGAAAAACTGTTTTTT
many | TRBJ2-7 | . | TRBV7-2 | CASSPRESSYEQYF | TGTGCCAGCAGCCCCCGGGAGAGCTCCTACGAGCAGTACTTC
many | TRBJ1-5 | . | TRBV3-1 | CASSLTNRVGNQPQHF | TGTGCCAGCAGCCTAACCAACAGGGTTGGCAATCAGCCCCAGCATTTT
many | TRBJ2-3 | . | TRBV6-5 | CASSYSIEVTDTQYF | TGTGCCAGCAGTTACTCGATTGAGGTCACAGATACGCAGTATTTT
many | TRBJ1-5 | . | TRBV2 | CASSPGGLPQHF | TGTGCCAGCAGCCCCGGGGGATTGCCCCAGCATTTT
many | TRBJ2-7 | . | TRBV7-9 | CASSLVAAGYEQYF | TGTGCCAGCAGCTTAGTGGCGGCGGGCTACGAGCAGTACTTC
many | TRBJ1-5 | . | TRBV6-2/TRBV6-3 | CASRTLGRQPQHF | TGTGCCAGCAGAACGCTTGGGCGTCAGCCCCAGCATTTT
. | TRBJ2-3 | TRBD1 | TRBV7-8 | CSSSLPGTADTQYF | TGTTCCAGCAGCTTACCTGGGACAGCAGATACACAGTATTTT
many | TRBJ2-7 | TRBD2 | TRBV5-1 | CASRRGGPFSTTTYEQYF | TGCGCCAGCAGACGGGGGGGGCCCTTTTCGACTACTACCTACGAGCAGTACTTC
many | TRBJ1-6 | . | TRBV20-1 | CSAEDSSYNSPLHF | TGCAGTGCAGAGGACAGCTCCTATAATTCACCCCTCCACTTT
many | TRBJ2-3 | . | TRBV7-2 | CASSRIGGADTQYF | TGTGCCAGCAGCCGGATAGGAGGCGCAGATACGCAGTATTTT
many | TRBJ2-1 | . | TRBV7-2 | CASSLFHNEQFF | TGTGCCAGCAGCCTATTCCACAATGAGCAGTTCTTC
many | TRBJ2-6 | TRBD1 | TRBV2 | CASSGRTGSLSGANVLTF | TGTGCCAGCAGTGGCCGGACAGGTAGCCTCTCTGGGGCCAACGTCCTGACTTTC
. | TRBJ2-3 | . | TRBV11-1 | CASSFQSDTQYF | TGTGCCAGCAGCTTTCAATCAGATACGCAGTATTTT
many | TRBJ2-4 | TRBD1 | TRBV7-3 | CASSFGQVAIQYF | TGTGCCAGCAGCTTCGGACAGGTGGCCATTCAGTACTTC
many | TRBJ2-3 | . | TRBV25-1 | CASPYPPADTQYF | TGTGCCAGCCCTTACCCTCCGGCAGATACGCAGTATTTT
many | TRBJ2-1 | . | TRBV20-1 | CSARRGNNEQFF | TGCAGTGCCCGAAGGGGAAACAATGAGCAGTTCTTC
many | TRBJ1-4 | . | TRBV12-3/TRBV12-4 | CASSLRTTNEKLFF | TGTGCCAGCAGTTTGAGAACAACTAATGAAAAACTGTTTTTT
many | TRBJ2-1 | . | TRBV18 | CASSHRGDIINEQFF | TGTGCCAGCTCCCATAGGGGGGACATTATCAATGAGCAGTTCTTC
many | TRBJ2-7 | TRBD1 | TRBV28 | CASSLNGQAPSYEQYF | TGTGCCAGCAGTTTGAACGGACAGGCGCCCTCCTACGAGCAGTACTTC